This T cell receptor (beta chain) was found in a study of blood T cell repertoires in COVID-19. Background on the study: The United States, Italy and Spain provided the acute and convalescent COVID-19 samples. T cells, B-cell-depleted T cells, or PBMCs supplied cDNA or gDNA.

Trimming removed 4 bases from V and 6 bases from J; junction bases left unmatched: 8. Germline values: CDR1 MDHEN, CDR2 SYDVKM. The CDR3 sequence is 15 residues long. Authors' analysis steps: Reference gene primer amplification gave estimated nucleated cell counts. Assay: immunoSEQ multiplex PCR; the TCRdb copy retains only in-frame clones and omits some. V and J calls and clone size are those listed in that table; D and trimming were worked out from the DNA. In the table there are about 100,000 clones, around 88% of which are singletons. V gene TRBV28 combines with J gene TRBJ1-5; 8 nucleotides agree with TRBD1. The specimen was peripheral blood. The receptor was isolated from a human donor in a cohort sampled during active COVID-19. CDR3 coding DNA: TGTGCCAGCAGTTCTGGGACAGGACCAGGTCAGCCCCAGCATTTT. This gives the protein CASSSGTGPGQPQHF. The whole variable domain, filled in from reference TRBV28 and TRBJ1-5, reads DVKVTQSSRYLVKRTGEKVFLECVQDMDHENMFWYRQDPGLGLRLIYFSYDVKMKEKGDIPEGYSVSREKKERFSLILESASTNQTSMYLCASSSGTGPGQPQHFGDGTRLSIL.